What follows are 5 T cell receptor beta chains derived from one specimen sequenced in a study of T cells after yellow fever vaccination. One entry per CDR3 protein, called by TCRdb with MiXCR from the 5' RACE reads. The data show 350,000 to 550,000 distinct CDR3 sequences, with approximately 19% seen just once and 18% held by the top ten. Source: PBMCs, taken before the yellow fever booster vaccination. Every receptor here comes from a young man who received the YFV17D yellow fever vaccine.

The sample holds many counts of this clonotype. This chain joins TRBV20-1 and TRBJ1-2; 7 bases align to TRBD1. Germline-derived CDR1 and CDR2 are DFQATT and SNEGSKA (reference sequence). The V gene end was trimmed by 8 bases and the J gene end by 5 bases; junction bases not matched to a gene: 5. CDR3 length: 11 amino acids. This chain's CDR3 is CSSTGEYGYTF. In DNA form, the CDR3 reads TGCAGTTCAACAGGGGAGTATGGCTACACCTTC.

V gene TRBV6-5 combines with J gene TRBJ2-7, with 7 bases aligning to TRBD1. This CDR3 comprises 14 residues. Trimming removed 7 bases from V and 4 bases from J; junction bases left unmatched: 10. The germline CDR1 and CDR2 sequences are MNHEY and SVGAGI. CDR3 protein: CASIANRGGYEQYF. For the CDR3, the DNA is TGTGCCAGCATCGCGAACAGGGGTGGATACGAGCAGTACTTC.

V gene TRBV20-1 combines with J gene TRBJ2-2, with 13 bases that match TRBD2. V was clipped by 1 base and J by 7 bases; unmatched bases: 3. The length of the CDR3 is 15 residues. The germline V gene has CDR1 DFQATT and CDR2 SNEGSKA (reference sequence). The chain's CDR3 is CSARGLAGGDGELFF. CDR3 nucleotides: TGCAGTGCTAGAGGACTAGCGGGGGGTGACGGGGAGCTGTTTTTT.

The V and J genes are TRBV4-1 and TRBJ1-5; tentatively, D is TRBD1 (5 bases). Germline assignment: CDR1 MGHRA and CDR2 YSYEKL. V dropped 2 bases and J dropped 7 bases, with 15 bases sitting between them. This CDR3 is 15 amino acids long. The CDR3 nucleotides read TGCGCCAGCAGCCAATCCATGGCGGGGGACCAGCCCCAGCATTTT. This encodes CASSQSMAGDQPQHF.

This clonotype was observed a handful of times. This chain connects TRBV5-5 to TRBJ1-2, with 8 bases fitting TRBD1. The CDR3 is 15 amino acids. Trimming at V came to 0 bases and at J to 7 bases, leaving 8 bases not matched to a gene. In germline, CDR1 is SGHKS, CDR2 YYEKEE (reference sequence). The CDR3 DNA sequence: TGTGCCAGCAGCTTGGAAGGACAGGGTAGTGTTGGCTACACCTTC. It specifies CASSLEGQGSVGYTF.